This is a list of T cell receptor beta chains from one sample in a study of blood T cell repertoires in COVID-19. This table comes from immunoSEQ multiplex PCR, and its TCRdb copy is limited to in-frame clones, with some not included. The sample lists 250,000 to 300,000 clones, 88% occurring once. Sequencing was carried out using peripheral blood. These receptors came from a woman aged 40 to 55 who had recovered from COVID-19. Each CDR3 is given with its conserved first and last residue. A D gene is named only where the DNA matches it firmly. Rows give clone size only sometimes, using once, few, many, or a class for an expanded clone.

clone size: few; V gene: TRBV4-1; J gene: TRBJ2-2; D gene: -; CDR3 protein: CASSQDSGSGELFF; CDR3 DNA: TGCGCCAGCAGCCAGGATAGCGGTTCCGGGGAGCTGTTTTTT
clone size: -; V gene: TRBV4-2; J gene: TRBJ2-7; D gene: TRBD2; CDR3 protein: CASSPWTSGGEQYF; CDR3 DNA: TGTGCCAGCAGCCCCTGGACTAGCGGGGGCGAGCAGTACTTC
clone size: -; V gene: TRBV3-1/TRBV3-2; J gene: TRBJ1-1; D gene: TRBD1; CDR3 protein: CASSPTHRGGNTEAFF; CDR3 DNA: TGTGCCAGCAGCCCCACTCACAGGGGGGGGAACACTGAAGCTTTCTTT
clone size: -; V gene: TRBV7-9; J gene: TRBJ2-5; D gene: -; CDR3 protein: CASSLVGGQETQYF; CDR3 DNA: TGTGCCAGCAGCTTAGTGGGAGGCCAAGAGACCCAGTACTTC
clone size: -; V gene: TRBV18; J gene: TRBJ1-1; D gene: -; CDR3 protein: CASSPLAIGQNTEAFF; CDR3 DNA: TGTGCCAGCTCACCCCTGGCCATCGGACAGAACACTGAAGCTTTCTTT
clone size: -; V gene: TRBV9; J gene: TRBJ2-7; D gene: -; CDR3 protein: CASSPRGPNTGEQYF; CDR3 DNA: TGTGCCAGCAGCCCTAGGGGTCCTAATACTGGGGAGCAGTACTTC
clone size: -; V gene: TRBV5-4; J gene: TRBJ1-2; D gene: TRBD1; CDR3 protein: CASSARDRGPFSYTF; CDR3 DNA: TGTGCCAGCAGCGCCCGGGACAGGGGTCCCTTCAGCTACACCTTC
clone size: -; V gene: TRBV15; J gene: TRBJ2-2; D gene: -; CDR3 protein: CATSRTLANTGELFF; CDR3 DNA: TGTGCCACCAGCAGGACACTTGCGAACACCGGGGAGCTGTTTTTT
clone size: -; V gene: TRBV7-2; J gene: TRBJ1-2; D gene: TRBD1; CDR3 protein: CASSSPGTGVYGYTF; CDR3 DNA: TGTGCCAGCAGCTCGCCCGGGACAGGGGTCTATGGCTACACCTTC
clone size: -; V gene: TRBV18; J gene: TRBJ2-7; D gene: TRBD1; CDR3 protein: CASSPPGGWSYEQYF; CDR3 DNA: TGTGCCAGCTCCCCTCCAGGGGGTTGGTCCTACGAGCAGTACTTC
clone size: -; V gene: TRBV3-1/TRBV3-2; J gene: TRBJ1-3; D gene: -; CDR3 protein: CASSQGPPGAGNTIYF; CDR3 DNA: TGTGCCAGCAGCCAAGGCCCCCCGGGGGCTGGAAACACCATATATTTT
clone size: -; V gene: TRBV13; J gene: TRBJ2-5; D gene: TRBD1; CDR3 protein: CASTRGTGGSETQYF; CDR3 DNA: TGTGCCAGCACGAGAGGGACAGGGGGCTCGGAGACCCAGTACTTC
clone size: -; V gene: TRBV7-6; J gene: TRBJ2-7; D gene: -; CDR3 protein: CASSLVGDTLGNEQYF; CDR3 DNA: TGTGCCAGCAGCTTAGTGGGGGACACCTTGGGGAACGAGCAGTACTTC
clone size: -; V gene: TRBV7-9; J gene: TRBJ1-1; D gene: -; CDR3 protein: CASSLGGAGEAFF; CDR3 DNA: TGTGCCAGCAGCTTAGGTGGGGCCGGTGAAGCTTTCTTT
clone size: once; V gene: TRBV27; J gene: TRBJ2-2; D gene: TRBD2; CDR3 protein: CASSLGLAYTGELFF; CDR3 DNA: TGTGCCAGCAGTTTAGGACTAGCGTACACCGGGGAGCTGTTTTTT
clone size: -; V gene: TRBV5-1; J gene: TRBJ1-2; D gene: -; CDR3 protein: CASSPLTRALYGYTF; CDR3 DNA: TGCGCCAGCAGCCCCTTAACGCGGGCCCTCTATGGCTACACCTTC
clone size: -; V gene: TRBV4-3; J gene: TRBJ1-2; D gene: TRBD1; CDR3 protein: CASSQPVWPTGGYGYTF; CDR3 DNA: TGCGCCAGCAGCCAACCGGTGTGGCCGACAGGGGGCTATGGCTACACCTTC
clone size: -; V gene: TRBV4-2; J gene: TRBJ1-3; D gene: TRBD1; CDR3 protein: CASSQTGARLRSGNTIYF; CDR3 DNA: TGTGCCAGCAGCCAGACAGGGGCTCGGCTCCGCTCTGGAAACACCATATATTTT
clone size: -; V gene: TRBV7-3; J gene: TRBJ2-5; D gene: -; CDR3 protein: CASSTRSGSGETQYF; CDR3 DNA: TGTGCCAGCAGCACAAGGAGTGGGAGCGGGGAGACCCAGTACTTC
clone size: once; V gene: TRBV24-1; J gene: TRBJ2-1; D gene: TRBD2; CDR3 protein: CATSVAGGPGEQFF; CDR3 DNA: TGTGCCACCAGTGTAGCGGGAGGGCCCGGTGAGCAGTTCTTC
clone size: -; V gene: TRBV7-8; J gene: TRBJ2-5; D gene: -; CDR3 protein: CASRYRDHQETQYF; CDR3 DNA: TGTGCCAGCAGGTACAGGGACCATCAAGAGACCCAGTACTTC
clone size: -; V gene: TRBV9; J gene: TRBJ1-2; D gene: -; CDR3 protein: CASSPGGRVGYTF; CDR3 DNA: TGTGCCAGCAGCCCCGGGGGGAGGGTCGGCTACACCTTC
clone size: -; V gene: TRBV21-1; J gene: TRBJ2-2; D gene: -; CDR3 protein: CASSKGGTSGNTGELFF; CDR3 DNA: TGTGCCAGCAGCAAAGGGGGGACTAGCGGAAACACCGGGGAGCTGTTTTTT
clone size: -; V gene: TRBV24-1; J gene: TRBJ1-2; D gene: TRBD1; CDR3 protein: CATSAPGGTGADYGYTF; CDR3 DNA: TGTGCCACCAGTGCCCCCGGCGGGACAGGGGCCGACTATGGCTACACCTTC
clone size: -; V gene: TRBV2; J gene: TRBJ1-5; D gene: -; CDR3 protein: CASRGGVGNQPQHF; CDR3 DNA: TGTGCCAGCAGGGGGGGAGTGGGCAATCAGCCCCAGCATTTT
clone size: -; V gene: TRBV7-2; J gene: TRBJ2-2; D gene: TRBD2; CDR3 protein: CASSPGLAGVRAGELFF; CDR3 DNA: TGTGCCAGCAGCCCGGGACTAGCGGGGGTTCGTGCCGGGGAGCTGTTTTTT
clone size: -; V gene: TRBV10-3; J gene: TRBJ2-7; D gene: TRBD2; CDR3 protein: CAISDGLANYEQYF; CDR3 DNA: TGTGCCATCAGTGACGGACTAGCTAACTACGAGCAGTACTTC
clone size: -; V gene: TRBV18; J gene: TRBJ2-1; D gene: TRBD2; CDR3 protein: CASSPTGSGSSYNEQFF; CDR3 DNA: TGTGCCAGCTCACCAACGGGTAGCGGGAGCTCCTACAATGAGCAGTTCTTC
clone size: once; V gene: TRBV29-1; J gene: TRBJ2-3; D gene: -; CDR3 protein: CSLQGGPDTQYF; CDR3 DNA: TGTAGTTTACAGGGCGGGCCAGATACGCAGTATTTT
clone size: -; V gene: TRBV4-2; J gene: TRBJ2-1; D gene: TRBD1; CDR3 protein: CASSQDPGQGASGNEQFF; CDR3 DNA: TGTGCCAGCAGCCAAGACCCGGGACAGGGGGCGTCGGGCAATGAGCAGTTCTTC
clone size: -; V gene: TRBV7-9; J gene: TRBJ2-2; D gene: -; CDR3 protein: CASYSWGGSDTGELFF; CDR3 DNA: TGTGCCAGCTACTCCTGGGGGGGCAGCGATACCGGGGAGCTGTTTTTT
clone size: -; V gene: TRBV6-5; J gene: TRBJ2-1; D gene: -; CDR3 protein: CASLIRGRYFHEQFF; CDR3 DNA: TGTGCCAGCCTTATTCGGGGGAGGTATTTCCATGAGCAGTTCTTC
clone size: -; V gene: TRBV5-1; J gene: TRBJ1-6; D gene: TRBD1; CDR3 protein: CASSPVGQGRTGSYNSPLHF; CDR3 DNA: TGCGCCAGCAGCCCGGTCGGACAGGGTAGGACGGGATCCTATAATTCACCCCTCCACTTT
clone size: -; V gene: TRBV9; J gene: TRBJ1-1; D gene: -; CDR3 protein: CASGTPTEAFF; CDR3 DNA: TGTGCCAGCGGGACACCTACTGAAGCTTTCTTT
clone size: -; V gene: TRBV5-1; J gene: TRBJ2-7; D gene: TRBD1; CDR3 protein: CASSLATGIAYEQYF; CDR3 DNA: TGCGCCAGCAGCTTGGCGACAGGGATCGCCTACGAGCAGTACTTC
clone size: -; V gene: TRBV9; J gene: TRBJ2-2; D gene: -; CDR3 protein: CASSAGRPGELFF; CDR3 DNA: TGTGCCAGCAGCGCGGGTCGGCCCGGGGAGCTGTTTTTT
clone size: -; V gene: TRBV5-1; J gene: TRBJ2-5; D gene: TRBD2; CDR3 protein: CASSPVLAEETQYF; CDR3 DNA: TGCGCCAGCAGCCCCGTGCTAGCGGAGGAGACCCAGTACTTC
clone size: -; V gene: TRBV10-2; J gene: TRBJ2-2; D gene: -; CDR3 protein: CASSDRLAGELFF; CDR3 DNA: TGCGCCAGCAGTGATCGACTAGCCGGGGAGCTGTTTTTT
clone size: -; V gene: TRBV11-2; J gene: TRBJ2-7; D gene: TRBD1; CDR3 protein: CASSLGPRQGGYEQYF; CDR3 DNA: TGTGCCAGCAGCTTAGGGCCCCGACAGGGGGGGTACGAGCAGTACTTC
clone size: once; V gene: TRBV10-3; J gene: TRBJ2-3; D gene: TRBD2; CDR3 protein: CAATSGSRGATDTQYF; CDR3 DNA: TGTGCCGCAACTAGCGGGAGTAGAGGTGCGACAGATACGCAGTATTTT